The T cell receptor (beta chain) described here comes from a study of cytomegalovirus exposure and HLA in healthy donors (dated by TCRdb to between 2016 and 2019). A note on the overall study: The roughly 650 repertoires of the first cohort and the 95 to 150 validation repertoires were produced on the same platform, according to a later analysis. The aim of the study was to test whether cataloging public T cell receptors could identify signatures of past pathogen exposure. In addition to the first cohort of approximately 670 subjects, a separate validation cohort of about 120 different subjects was used. High-throughput TCR immunosequencing, statistical association of individual TCRs with disease status, and machine learning were combined to predict cytomegalovirus infection status. General findings and caveats noted by the study authors: The classifier was reported to diagnose cytomegalovirus status with high specificity and sensitivity in both the original cohort and the validation cohort. The authors suggested that the approach could potentially be extended to other disease states and immunological phenotypes. The study listed 150 to 200 TCR beta chains as associated with cytomegalovirus. All 110 or so repertoires were used to score co-occurrence in the validation cohort in a later analysis, because that analysis had no HLA typing for the cohort. Most TCR sequences were observed very rarely across donors, whereas some public TCRs were present in many individuals. In vitro tests confirmed that a few of the cytomegalovirus-associated TCR beta chains recognize cytomegalovirus antigens. In a later analysis, TCRs clustered in the first cohort were found to also tend to co-occur in the roughly 120 validation repertoires, with approximately 94% of cluster scores above 0.

On this clone: It lacks a known antigen. No much larger clonotype is one base removed from it; base qualities were not supplied.

The method behind the library was the immunoSEQ multiplex PCR assay. As for the original processing: A statistical classification framework was developed to diagnose cytomegalovirus status using the catalog of TCR beta chain sequences. TCRdb's version of the immuneACCESS table is confined to in-frame rearrangements and falls short of the full clone set. An unresolved V gene accounts for under half of the shortfall where checked; the remainder is of unknown origin. D and trimming come from the DNA, and the V and J calls and clone size come from that table. Recorded for this sample are about 280,000 clones; 70% to 90% of them occurred a single time. The ten largest account for about 0.9% of the sample. From a lookup of the germline V gene, CDR1 and CDR2 are MRHNA and SNTAGT. The germline ends are 12 bases apart after V is trimmed by 0 bases and J by 6 bases. Spanning cysteine to phenylalanine, the CDR3 consists of 15 amino acids. Kept here is only the CDR3 DNA, which spans 45 bases and is read in frame from base 1.

The donors were included in the validation cohort of some 110 subjects, a group kept apart from the roughly 700-subject first cohort. The receptor was derived from a woman under 30 in good health and CMV-seronegative. The specimen sequenced was PBMCs. The V and J segments used are TRBV6-4 and TRBJ2-1; the D segment could be TRBD1, given 5 matching bases. The CDR3 region has the sequence CASSDSTGASNEQFF. In nucleotide form, the sequence is TGTGCCAGCAGTGACTCCACAGGAGCGAGCAATGAGCAGTTCTTC.